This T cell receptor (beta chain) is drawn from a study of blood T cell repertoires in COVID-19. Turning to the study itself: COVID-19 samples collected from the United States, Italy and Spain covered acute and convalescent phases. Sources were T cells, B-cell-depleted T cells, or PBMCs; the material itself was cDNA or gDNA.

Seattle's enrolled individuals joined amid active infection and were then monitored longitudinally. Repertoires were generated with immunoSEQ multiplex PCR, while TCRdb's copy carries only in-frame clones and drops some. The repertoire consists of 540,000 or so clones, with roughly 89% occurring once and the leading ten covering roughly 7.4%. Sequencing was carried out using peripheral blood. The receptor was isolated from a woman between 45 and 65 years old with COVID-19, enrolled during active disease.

CDR3 DNA sequence: TGTGCCAGCAGCCCTGTACGGGGTAGCTCCTACGAGCAGTACTTC. It specifies CASSPVRGSSYEQYF. The J gene is TRBJ2-7, the V gene TRBV3-1 (or the pseudogene TRBV3-2); possible D gene TRBD2, 5 bases. Germline CDR1 LGHDT, CDR2 YNNKEL (reference sequence). Trimming took off 4 bases at V and 0 bases at J, with 13 bases between the two ends. The CDR3 is 15 amino acids.